These T cell receptor beta chains were read from a single sample in a study of CD8 T cells in ankylosing spondylitis. Each CDR3 protein gets one entry after TCRdb re-called the 5' RACE reads with MiXCR. The table lists approximately 550,000 distinct CDR3 sequences, about an eighth of them singletons, with about 6.8% in the top ten. Sequencing was performed on blood, either unsorted or a sorted T cell fraction (not recorded which). The receptors stem from a male donor with ankylosing spondylitis. The conserved cysteine and the conserved F or W are not part of the CDR3 here.

>TRBV18|TRBJ2-5
ASSPPLAGETQY
>TRBV4-1|TRBJ1-5
ASSPSGTGEGSNQPQH
>TRBV20-1|TRBJ1-2
SAYPRDGYT
>TRBV7-9|TRBJ2-1
ASTNEQF
>TRBV11-1|TRBJ1-1
ASSLGRGPTEAF
>TRBV11-2|TRBJ2-1
ASSRGTSGRASSYNEQF
>TRBV3-1|TRBJ2-1
ASIGAPESEQF
>TRBV11-3|TRBJ1-6
ASSSRSLSSYNSPLH
>TRBV10-3|TRBJ1-3
AIKETVLQGNTIY
>TRBV30|TRBJ1-2
AWSGGSGYT
>TRBV16|TRBJ2-7
ASSQWLDSYEQY
>TRBV5-1|TRBJ1-6
ASSPARSYNSPLH
>TRBV30|TRBJ2-1
AWSVLQEVNEQF
>TRBV20-1|TRBJ2-7
SAPGDSTYEQY
>TRBV11-2|TRBJ2-7
ASSLGSGRANEQY
>TRBV24-1|TRBJ2-1
ATSDPGLAGASYNEQF
>TRBV5-1|TRBJ1-3
ASSHGGISGNTIY
>TRBV12-3/TRBV12-4|TRBJ2-1
ASSFGPYPF
>TRBV5-1|TRBJ1-5
ASSEQGSNQPQH
>TRBV3-1|TRBJ2-7
ASSRGGSGPYEQY
>TRBV20-1|TRBJ1-1
SARVGRVDTEAF
>TRBV20-1|TRBJ2-5
SAAGLAGEETQY
>TRBV15|TRBJ1-5
ATSVNAAGNQPQH
>TRBV20-1|TRBJ2-5
SARGSRDRGEGPQETQY
>TRBV29-1|TRBJ2-3
SVEGTSGSRWTDTQY
>TRBV3-1|TRBJ1-1
ASSQFPGGANTEAF
>TRBV11-2|TRBJ2-3
ASSHSALANKGLRAQY
>TRBV27|TRBJ1-3
ASSRLSGNTIY
>TRBV24-1|TRBJ1-1
ATRGGLTGNTEAF
>TRBV10-3|TRBJ1-4
AISTGKNEKLF
>TRBV25-1|TRBJ2-1
ASSRPGGRFNEQF
>TRBV6-2/TRBV6-3|TRBJ1-1
AISGPMNTEAF
>TRBV7-2|TRBJ2-1
ASSLLASYNEQF